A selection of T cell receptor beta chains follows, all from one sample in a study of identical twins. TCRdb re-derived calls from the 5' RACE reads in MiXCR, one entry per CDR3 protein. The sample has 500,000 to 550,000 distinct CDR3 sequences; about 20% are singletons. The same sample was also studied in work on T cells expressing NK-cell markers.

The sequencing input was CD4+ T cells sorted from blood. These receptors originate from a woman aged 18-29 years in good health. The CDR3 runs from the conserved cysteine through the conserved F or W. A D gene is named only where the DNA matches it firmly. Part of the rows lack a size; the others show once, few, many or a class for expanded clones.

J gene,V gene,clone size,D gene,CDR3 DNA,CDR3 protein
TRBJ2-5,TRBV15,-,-,TGTGCCACCAGCAGAGATGGGTTAGGGGAGACCCAGTACTTC,CATSRDGLGETQYF
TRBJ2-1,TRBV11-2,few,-,TGTGCCAGCAGCTTAGAGCCGGGCCCATACAATGAGCAGTTCTTC,CASSLEPGPYNEQFF
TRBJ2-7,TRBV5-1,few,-,TGCGCCAGCAGCTTGCTTCAGCCGGGATCCTACGAGCAGTACTTC,CASSLLQPGSYEQYF
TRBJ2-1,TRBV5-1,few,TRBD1,TGCGCCAGCAGCTTCTCCGGGACAGGGGGCGGTGAGCAGTTCTTC,CASSFSGTGGGEQFF
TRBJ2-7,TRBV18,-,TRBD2,TGTGCCAGCAGCGGGAGCAGTACCTACGAGCAGTACTTC,CASSGSSTYEQYF
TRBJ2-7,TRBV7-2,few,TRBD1,TGTGCCAGCAGCTTGACAGGGCAAGTGATCGAGCAGTACTTC,CASSLTGQVIEQYF
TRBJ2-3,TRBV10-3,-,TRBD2,TGTGCCATCAGTGAGGACGGGGGGGACACAGATACGCAGTATTTT,CAISEDGGDTDTQYF
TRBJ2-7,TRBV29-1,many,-,TGCAGCGTTGGTCACCTCACCTACGAGCAGTACTTC,CSVGHLTYEQYF
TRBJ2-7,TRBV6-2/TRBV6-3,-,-,TGTGCCAGCAGTTACGACTTTTCTGCTACCTACGAGCAGTACTTC,CASSYDFSATYEQYF
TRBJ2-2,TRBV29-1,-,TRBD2,TGCAGCGTTGGGGGGACTAGCGGGAGCACCGGGGAGCTGTTTTTT,CSVGGTSGSTGELFF
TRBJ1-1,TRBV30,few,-,TGTGCCTGGGTGGGCGACGGGAACACTGAAGCTTTCTTT,CAWVGDGNTEAFF
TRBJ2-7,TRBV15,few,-,TGTGCCACCAGCAGAGGTGGGTCCTGGCAGCAGTACTTC,CATSRGGSWQQYF
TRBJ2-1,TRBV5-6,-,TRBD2,TGTGCCAGCAGCTCTCCGGGACTAGCGGGCCAACGAGAGTTCTTC,CASSSPGLAGQREFF
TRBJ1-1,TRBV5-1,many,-,TGCGCCAGCAGCTTGGTTATCGGGGCGGACACTGAAGCTTTCTTT,CASSLVIGADTEAFF
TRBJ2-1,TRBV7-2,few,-,TGTGCCAGCAGCCTCGGTAGCCCGGCATACAATGAGCAGTTCTTC,CASSLGSPAYNEQFF
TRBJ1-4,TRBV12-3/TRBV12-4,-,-,TGTGCCAGCTCATCAAGCAGGAGGGAAAAACTGTTTTTT,CASSSSRREKLFF